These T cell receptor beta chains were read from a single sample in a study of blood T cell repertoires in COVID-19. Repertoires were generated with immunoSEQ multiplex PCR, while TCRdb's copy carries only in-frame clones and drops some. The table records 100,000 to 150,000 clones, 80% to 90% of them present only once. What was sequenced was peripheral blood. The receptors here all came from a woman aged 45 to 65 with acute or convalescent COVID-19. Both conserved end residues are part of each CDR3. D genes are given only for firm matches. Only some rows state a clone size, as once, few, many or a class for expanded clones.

TGCGCCAGCAGCCCAAGGACTAGCGGTTTCCAGAGCTCCTACAATGAGCAGTTCTTC | CASSPRTSGFQSSYNEQFF | NA | TRBV5-1 | TRBD2 | TRBJ2-1
TGTGCCAGTTCGACAGGGGGCAATGAGCAGTTCTTC | CASSTGGNEQFF | NA | TRBV19 | TRBD1 | TRBJ2-1
TGCGCCAGCAGCAAACAGGGGGGCAACTATGGCTACACCTTC | CASSKQGGNYGYTF | NA | TRBV5-1 | TRBD1 | TRBJ1-2
TGTGCCAGTAGTATGACGAGGGACAGGGGGCGAAGTCAGCCCCAGCATTTT | CASSMTRDRGRSQPQHF | once | TRBV19 | TRBD1 | TRBJ1-5
TGTGCCAGCAGCCTCTTAGCGGGGGGCCGGGGAGATACGCAGTATTTT | CASSLLAGGRGDTQYF | NA | TRBV7-2 | TRBD2 | TRBJ2-3
TGCGCCAGCAGCCAATCCCTCGAGCGGGGAAGCGAGCAGTACTTC | CASSQSLERGSEQYF | NA | TRBV4-3 | TRBD2 | TRBJ2-7
TGCAGCACCTCGGGACAGGGGGACGAAAAACTGTTTTTT | CSTSGQGDEKLFF | NA | TRBV29-1 | TRBD1 | TRBJ1-4
TGCGCCAGCAGCTTGGAAGGACTTCTGAACACTGAAGCTTTCTTT | CASSLEGLLNTEAFF | few | TRBV5-1 | NA | TRBJ1-1
TGTGCCAGCAGCAAATTGACAGGACTCCGGGATACGCAGTATTTT | CASSKLTGLRDTQYF | NA | TRBV5-6 | NA | TRBJ2-3
TGTGCCAGCAGCAGGACAGGAATGGACACTGAAGCTTTCTTT | CASSRTGMDTEAFF | NA | TRBV5-4 | TRBD1 | TRBJ1-1
TGTGTAAACCAGGGACAGGGGGCTGGTGGCTACACCTTC | CVNQGQGAGGYTF | few | TRBV30 | TRBD1 | TRBJ1-2
TGTGCCAGCAGCTTAATCCCAGGGGCTAACTATGGCTACACCTTC | CASSLIPGANYGYTF | NA | TRBV7-9 | NA | TRBJ1-2
TGTGCCAGCAGCGGGCGGGGGAATCAGCCCCAGCATTTT | CASSGRGNQPQHF | NA | TRBV6-5 | NA | TRBJ1-5
TGTGCCAGTAGTATATCGGCAGGCCCTATCACCGGGGAGCTGTTTTTT | CASSISAGPITGELFF | NA | TRBV19 | NA | TRBJ2-2
TGTGCCAGCAGCTTGGTTCTAGCGGGAGACACCGGGGAGCTGTTTTTT | CASSLVLAGDTGELFF | NA | TRBV5-6 | TRBD2 | TRBJ2-2
TGTGCCAGCAGCCCCACAGTGGCGTATCCTAATGAAAAACTGTTTTTT | CASSPTVAYPNEKLFF | NA | TRBV5-5 | NA | TRBJ1-4
TGTGCCAGCAGCTTGCTCGGCGCGGGAAGGACCGGGGAGCTGTTTTTT | CASSLLGAGRTGELFF | NA | TRBV5-6 | NA | TRBJ2-2
TGTGCCAGCAGCTTGGCCGCGACTAGCGGGATCCCCCGGAACACCGGGGAGCTGTTTTTT | CASSLAATSGIPRNTGELFF | NA | TRBV5-4 | TRBD2 | TRBJ2-2
TGTGCCTGGAGTGCGGGGGCGGGGGTTGAAGCTTTCTTT | CAWSAGAGVEAFF | NA | TRBV30 | NA | TRBJ1-1
TGTGCCAGCCGACAGGGGTATCAGCCCCAGCATTTT | CASRQGYQPQHF | NA | TRBV19 | TRBD1 | TRBJ1-5
TGTGCCACCAGCGAGGGGGTTGGAAACACCATATATTTT | CATSEGVGNTIYF | NA | TRBV15 | NA | TRBJ1-3
TGTGCCAGCAGCTTGGGGGGAGGTAGTGGCGAGCAGTACTTC | CASSLGGGSGEQYF | NA | TRBV5-6 | NA | TRBJ2-7
TGTGCCTGGGACAGGGGGGGCCTTGGTACTGAAGCTTTCTTT | CAWDRGGLGTEAFF | NA | TRBV30 | TRBD1 | TRBJ1-1
TGTGCCTGGAGTGGGATAGACAGGGGTTACACTGAAGCTTTCTTT | CAWSGIDRGYTEAFF | NA | TRBV30 | TRBD1 | TRBJ1-1
TGTGCCAGCAGCTTAGAGGCACAGGGGGCAAGCAATCAGCCCCAGCATTTT | CASSLEAQGASNQPQHF | once | TRBV11-2 | TRBD1 | TRBJ1-5
TGTGCCTGGAGTCGTCGGGATTTTGGGAGGGGGAACACTGAAGCTTTCTTT | CAWSRRDFGRGNTEAFF | NA | TRBV30 | NA | TRBJ1-1
TGTGCCAGCAGCTCTAGCGGGAGGATGGGTCGCAATGAGCAGTTCTTC | CASSSSGRMGRNEQFF | NA | TRBV5-6 | TRBD2 | TRBJ2-1
TGTGCCAGCATTAGTAGGGGGGGCGGCGAGCAGTACTTC | CASISRGGGEQYF | NA | TRBV28 | NA | TRBJ2-7
TGTGCCAGCAGAGGGGCGGCTACCTACAATGAGCAGTTCTTC | CASRGAATYNEQFF | once | TRBV25-1 | NA | TRBJ2-1
TGTGCCATCAGCCGGGACAGGGGTTTCCCTAACACTGAAGCTTTCTTT | CAISRDRGFPNTEAFF | once | TRBV10-3 | TRBD1 | TRBJ1-1
TGTGCCAGCAGTTTACAGTGGGACAACAATCAGCCCCAGCATTTT | CASSLQWDNNQPQHF | once | TRBV6-2/TRBV6-3 | NA | TRBJ1-5
TGTGCCAGCAGCTATTGGACAGGGTCCAACGAGCAGTACTTC | CASSYWTGSNEQYF | NA | TRBV7-6 | TRBD1 | TRBJ2-7
TGTGCCAGCCGCTTGACAGGGTTAAACACTGAAGCTTTCTTT | CASRLTGLNTEAFF | NA | TRBV7-3 | TRBD1 | TRBJ1-1
TGTGCCAGCAGCTTAGAGTTTGTGGGTAGCGCCCAAGAGACCCAGTACTTC | CASSLEFVGSAQETQYF | NA | TRBV11-2 | NA | TRBJ2-5
TGTGCCAGCAGCTTACAGGGGCTCGGTAATGAAAAACTGTTTTTT | CASSLQGLGNEKLFF | once | TRBV7-2 | NA | TRBJ1-4
TGCAGCGTTAAGAACAGAAGCTCTGGAAACACCATATATTTT | CSVKNRSSGNTIYF | NA | TRBV29-1 | NA | TRBJ1-3
TGTGCCAGTAGTACCGGGACACCCCTATATGGCTACACCTTC | CASSTGTPLYGYTF | NA | TRBV19 | NA | TRBJ1-2
TGTGCCTGGAGCGAGGTCAATCAGCCCCAGCATTTT | CAWSEVNQPQHF | NA | TRBV30 | NA | TRBJ1-5
TGTGCCAGCACTATACGGCGGGGCGGAAACGGGGAGCTGTTTTTT | CASTIRRGGNGELFF | NA | TRBV2 | NA | TRBJ2-2
TGTGCCAGCAGCTTAGAGGGGACAGGGTTCCTTAATTCACCCCTCCACTTT | CASSLEGTGFLNSPLHF | NA | TRBV11-2 | TRBD1 | TRBJ1-6
TGTGCCAGCAGCTTACCCTCCGACAGGGTGCCCTATGGCTACACCTTC | CASSLPSDRVPYGYTF | NA | TRBV7-8 | TRBD1 | TRBJ1-2
TGTGCCAGCAGTTCAACAGGGAACACTGAAGCTTTCTTT | CASSSTGNTEAFF | few | TRBV6-2/TRBV6-3 | NA | TRBJ1-1
TGTGCCAGCAGCTTAGATACTCGAGGGCAGTACTTC | CASSLDTRGQYF | NA | TRBV7-9 | NA | TRBJ2-7
TGTGCCAGCTCACCAGGGACTATCTTCTACGAGCAGTACTTC | CASSPGTIFYEQYF | few | TRBV18 | TRBD2 | TRBJ2-7
TGTGCCACCAGCAGAGGGCTTACAGGTGGCCAAGGGACCCAGTACTTC | CATSRGLTGGQGTQYF | NA | TRBV15 | NA | TRBJ2-5
TGCGCCAGCAGCGCGGGGACAGGGGGCAGAGATACGCAGTATTTT | CASSAGTGGRDTQYF | NA | TRBV5-1 | TRBD1 | TRBJ2-3